The 8 T cell receptor beta chains in this list originate from one sample, sequenced in a study of T cell responses to AZD1222 COVID-19 vaccine. Libraries were prepared by immunoSEQ multiplex PCR; TCRdb keeps only in-frame clonotypes and omits some of them. The sample shows about 190,000 clones, 80% to 95% of them seen only once. The material was peripheral blood, obtained on day 0 of AZD1222 vaccination. These receptors came from an adult in good health.

This clone has a single count. The rearrangement links TRBV9 to TRBJ1-3; 7 nucleotides line up with TRBD1. Germline values: CDR1 SGDLS, CDR2 YYNGEE. The CDR3 runs 16 residues. After removal of 1 base from V and 4 bases from J, the junction contained 8 bases not matched to a gene. This CDR3 is CASSVFDRVSGNTIYF. In DNA form, the CDR3 reads TGTGCCAGCAGCGTATTCGACAGGGTGTCAGGAAACACCATATATTTT.

The chain combines TRBV7-9 with TRBJ1-1; D is unclear. V lost 1 base and J 6 bases, leaving 9 bases between the germline ends. Looked up from germline, CDR1 is SEHNR and CDR2 is FQNEAQ (reference sequence). CDR3 length equals 13 residues. CDR3 nucleotide sequence: TGTGCCAGCAGCTTAGTTTTGGGTGCTGAAGCTTTCTTT. Translating it yields CASSLVLGAEAFF.

The gene calls are TRBV18 and TRBJ1-1; D is uncertain. From germline, CDR1 is KGHSH and CDR2 LQKENI. The CDR3 contains 13 residues. Trimming shortened V by 10 bases and J by 0 bases, and 12 bases separated the two germline ends. The CDR3 nucleotides are TGTGCCACCGGCGATGGGGTGAACACTGAAGCTTTCTTT. It codes for CATGDGVNTEAFF.

The rearrangement joins TRBV27 to TRBJ2-7; D is unclear. Germline-derived CDR1 and CDR2 are MNHEY and SMNVEV (reference sequence). Trimming left V 2 bases short and J 3 bases short, with 14 bases between. This CDR3 has 15 residues. In DNA form, the CDR3 reads TGTGCCAGCAGTTTACTCGGCAGCCTAGACTACGAGCAGTACTTC. It yields the protein CASSLLGSLDYEQYF.

This clone was observed a few times. This chain links TRBV2 with TRBJ1-1, with a weak D call TRBD1 (5 bases). This CDR3 contains 13 residues. Germline V lookup: CDR1 SNHLY, CDR2 FYNNEI. Trimming took off 4 bases at V and 7 bases at J, with 13 bases between the two ends. The chain's CDR3 is CASSVFRVDEAFF. The CDR3 region has the DNA TGTGCCAGCAGTGTGTTCAGGGTCGATGAAGCTTTCTTT. Filled out from reference TRBV2 and TRBJ1-1, the complete variable domain reads EPEVTQTPSHQVTQMGQEVILRCVPISNHLYFYWYRQILGQKVEFLVSFYNNEISEKSEIFDDQFSVERPDGSNFTLKIRSTKLEDSAMYFCASSVFRVDEAFFGQGTRLTVV.

V gene TRBV6-5 combines with J gene TRBJ2-7; tentatively, D is TRBD1 or TRBD2 (6 bases each). V was shortened by 0 bases and J by 0 bases, with 12 bases between the two germline ends. The CDR3 loop spans 16 amino acids. The germline V gene encodes CDR1 MNHEY and CDR2 SVGAGI. CDR3 nucleotide sequence: TGTGCCAGCAGTTACTCTAGGGGGACTTCCTCCTACGAGCAGTACTTC. This encodes CASSYSRGTSSYEQYF.

The chain recombines TRBV3-1 (or the pseudogene TRBV3-2) with TRBJ1-5, with D possibly matching TRBD1 (5 bases). The V gene's germline CDR1 is LGHDT and CDR2 YNNKEL (reference sequence). This CDR3 is 14 amino acids long. Trimming took off 4 bases at V and 4 bases at J, with 11 bases between the two ends. The CDR3 bases are TGTGCCAGCAGCCCCGGGGGGGTTAATCAGCCCCAGCATTTT. Translation gives CASSPGGVNQPQHF.

This clone has more than one count but fewer than ten. The genes are TRBV3-1 (or the pseudogene TRBV3-2) and TRBJ1-3; unclear D gene. Trimming took off 0 bases at V and 0 bases at J, with 6 bases between the two ends. The CDR3 sequence is 15 residues long. CDR1 and CDR2 (germline): LGHDT, YNNKEL (reference sequence). The CDR3 nucleotides read TGTGCCAGCAGCCAAGATTGGGTCTCTGGAAACACCATATATTTT. The encoded protein is CASSQDWVSGNTIYF.